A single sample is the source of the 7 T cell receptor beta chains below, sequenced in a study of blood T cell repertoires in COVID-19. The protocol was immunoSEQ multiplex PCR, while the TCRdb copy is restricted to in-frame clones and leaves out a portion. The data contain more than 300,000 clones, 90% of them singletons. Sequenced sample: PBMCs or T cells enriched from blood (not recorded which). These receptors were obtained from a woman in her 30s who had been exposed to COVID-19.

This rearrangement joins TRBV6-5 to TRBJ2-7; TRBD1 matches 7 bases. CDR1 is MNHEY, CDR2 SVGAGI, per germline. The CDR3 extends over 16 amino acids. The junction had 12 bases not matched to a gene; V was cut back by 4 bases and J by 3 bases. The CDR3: CASSLGLLQGDYEQYF. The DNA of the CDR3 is TGTGCCAGCAGTTTGGGTCTCTTGCAGGGGGACTACGAGCAGTACTTC.

CDR3 bases: TGTGCCAGCAGCGCTACGACAGTAAACAATGAGCAGTTCTTC. Its protein product is CASSATTVNNEQFF. V and J are TRBV7-6 and TRBJ2-1, with a weak D call TRBD1 (5 bases). The germline V gene has CDR1 SGHVS and CDR2 FNYEAQ. V lost 5 bases to trimming and J lost 5 bases, with 13 bases between them. The length of the CDR3 is 14 residues.

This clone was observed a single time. CDR3 nucleotides: TGTGCCAGCAGTTGGGGCACCCTAATCTCCTACGAGCAGTACTTC. Its protein product is CASSWGTLISYEQYF. The genes are TRBV6-6 and TRBJ2-7; tentative D call: TRBD1 (5 bases). V was trimmed by 4 bases and J by 0 bases, leaving 13 bases between them. The germline gives CDR1 MNHNY, CDR2 SVGAGI (reference sequence). This CDR3 has 15 residues.

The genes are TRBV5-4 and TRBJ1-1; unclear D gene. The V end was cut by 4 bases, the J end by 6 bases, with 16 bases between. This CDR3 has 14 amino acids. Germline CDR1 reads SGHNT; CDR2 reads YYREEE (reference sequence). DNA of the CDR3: TGTGCCAGCAGCGGCCGGGGAGGTCCCGCTGAAGCTTTCTTT. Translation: CASSGRGGPAEAFF.

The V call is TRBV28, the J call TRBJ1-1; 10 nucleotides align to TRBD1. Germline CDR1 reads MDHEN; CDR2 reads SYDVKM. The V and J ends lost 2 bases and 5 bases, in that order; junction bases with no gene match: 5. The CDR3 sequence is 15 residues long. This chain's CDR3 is CASSLEGQGGTEAFF. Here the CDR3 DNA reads TGTGCCAGCAGTTTAGAAGGACAGGGGGGAACTGAAGCTTTCTTT.

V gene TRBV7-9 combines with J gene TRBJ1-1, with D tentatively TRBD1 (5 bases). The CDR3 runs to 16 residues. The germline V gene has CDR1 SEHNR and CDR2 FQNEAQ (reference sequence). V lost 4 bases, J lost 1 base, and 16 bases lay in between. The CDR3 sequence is CASSSSGGERNTEAFF. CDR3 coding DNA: TGTGCCAGCAGCTCAAGTGGGGGGGAAAGGAACACTGAAGCTTTCTTT.

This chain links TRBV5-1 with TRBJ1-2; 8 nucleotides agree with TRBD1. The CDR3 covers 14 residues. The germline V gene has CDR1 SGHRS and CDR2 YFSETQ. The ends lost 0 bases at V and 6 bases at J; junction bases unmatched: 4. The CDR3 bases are TGCGCCAGCAGCTTGGGGCAGGGGGCGCATGGCTACACCTTC. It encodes CASSLGQGAHGYTF.